A single sample is the source of the 18 T cell receptor beta chains below, sequenced in a study of blood T cells in healthy people across ages. For the second PCR, which ran for roughly 7 to 11 cycles, a sample-barcoded 5' primer and a J-beta primer mix were used. Each CDR3 protein is one row after TCRdb ran MiXCR on the 5' RACE reads. The sample lists roughly 650,000 distinct CDR3 sequences, 32% occurring once. Sequenced input: blood. Receptor source: a woman older than 75 in good health.

Remarks on this clonotype: With a much larger clone just one base away, this may be a read error. The chain uses TRBV12-3 or TRBV12-4 and TRBJ1-4; a possible D gene is TRBD1 (6 bases). This CDR3 has 14 residues. The CDR3 DNA is TGTGCCAGCGGTTTAGGGGGGGCTAGCGAAAAACTGTTTTTT. Translated, it gives CASGLGGASEKLFF.

This clonotype was recorded at least ten times. The rearrangement joins TRBV7-2 to TRBJ1-5; 8 nucleotides align to TRBD1. Germline V CDR1 and CDR2: SGHTA, FQGNSA. This CDR3 contains 15 residues. Trimming took 5 bases from V and 7 from J; bases not matched to a gene: 10. The CDR3 protein is CASSREQGAEQPQHF. In DNA, the CDR3 is TGTGCCAGCAGCCGCGAGCAGGGGGCAGAACAGCCCCAGCATTTT.

V is TRBV29-1 and J is TRBJ2-6; D is unclear. The CDR3 extends over 13 amino acids. V dropped 7 bases and J dropped 3 bases, with 10 bases sitting between them. Looked up from germline, CDR1 is SQVTM and CDR2 is ANQGSEA. The CDR3 loop reads CSGLIGGANVLTF. In DNA form, the CDR3 reads TGCAGCGGCCTTATAGGTGGGGCCAACGTCCTGACTTTC.

The chain uses TRBV20-1 and TRBJ2-7; 10 bases match TRBD2. Per the germline V gene, CDR1 is DFQATT and CDR2 is SNEGSKA (reference sequence). The CDR3 loop spans 15 amino acids. Trimming took 6 bases from V and 5 from J; bases not matched to a gene: 13. CDR3 loop: CSAQSLAGGSNEQYF. The DNA of the CDR3 is TGCAGTGCACAATCGTTAGCGGGAGGCTCTAACGAGCAGTACTTC.

This clonotype was picked up many times. The rearrangement joins TRBV13 to TRBJ2-1; D assignment may be TRBD1 or TRBD2 (7 bases each). V was trimmed by 5 bases and J by 8 bases, leaving 16 bases between them. This CDR3 is 14 amino acids long. Per germline, CDR1 PRHDT and CDR2 FYEKMQ (reference sequence). CDR3 amino acids: CASSLRGGLYEQFF. CDR3 DNA sequence: TGTGCCAGCAGCCTCAGGGGGGGTCTCTATGAGCAGTTCTTC.

This clonotype was seen many times. The CDR3 is CASSPGHVKQYF. The CDR3 region has the DNA TGTGCCAGCAGCCCGGGACACGTTAAGCAGTACTTC. The V and J genes are TRBV7-9 and TRBJ2-7; D is perhaps TRBD1 (6 bases). Germline V gene sequence: CDR1 SEHNR, CDR2 FQNEAQ (reference sequence). Trimming took off 5 bases at V and 8 bases at J, with 13 bases between the two ends. CDR3 length: 12 residues.

At least ten counts were recorded for this clonotype. This CDR3 reads CSVERGRAANEQFF. The CDR3 DNA follows: TGCAGCGTTGAAAGGGGGAGGGCGGCGAATGAGCAGTTCTTC. The V call is TRBV29-1, the J call TRBJ2-1; the D gene is possibly TRBD2 (7 bases). Germline loops: CDR1 SQVTM, CDR2 ANQGSEA. The CDR3 has 14 residues. V lost 2 bases and J lost 7, with 15 bases in between.

In regard to this clonotype: One base away lies a much larger clone, so this may be a sequencing read error. The rearrangement joins TRBV12-3 or TRBV12-4 to TRBJ2-1; 9 nucleotides match TRBD2. The CDR3 totals 15 residues. The CDR3 DNA reads TGTGCCAGCAACTCCAATAGCGGGGGCTACAATGAGCAGGTCTTC. Its translation: CASNSNSGGYNEQVF.

The J gene is TRBJ1-6, the V gene TRBV27, with D possibly being TRBD1 (5 bases). V was clipped by 4 bases and J by 3 bases, with 10 bases between them. This CDR3 has 15 amino acids. From germline, CDR1 is MNHEY and CDR2 SMNVEV (reference sequence). The CDR3 loop is CASSWDLSYNSPLHF. Here the CDR3 DNA reads TGTGCCAGCAGTTGGGACTTAAGCTATAATTCACCCCTCCACTTT.

This clonotype was seen many times. The chain uses TRBV7-2 and TRBJ2-1, with TRBD1 matching over 9 bases. The V segment lost 5 bases and the J segment 9 bases; nucleotides outside the gene matches: 8. Germline V gene data show CDR1 as SGHTA and CDR2 as FQGNSA. The CDR3 has 14 amino acids. The CDR3 reads CASSPGTGRREQFF. Here the CDR3 DNA reads TGTGCCAGCAGCCCCGGGACAGGGCGGCGTGAGCAGTTCTTC.

This chain links TRBV28 with TRBJ2-5, with D possibly being TRBD1 (6 bases). Trimming pared 11 bases from V and 4 bases from J, leaving 14 bases between. Per the germline V gene, CDR1 is MDHEN and CDR2 is SYDVKM. This CDR3 has 12 amino acids. CDR3 sequence: CALRGRGETQYF. For the CDR3, the DNA is TGTGCCCTGAGGGGCAGGGGAGAGACCCAGTACTTC.

This clonotype was seen a few times. Compared with germline, one end of the junction differs, possibly owing to a read error. This chain links TRBV6-2 or TRBV6-3 with TRBJ2-5; 10 bases line up with TRBD2. This CDR3 has 13 amino acids. Germline lookup yields CDR1 MNHEY and CDR2 SVGEGT. CDR3 sequence: CASSSGGATTQDF. CDR3 bases: TGTGCCAGCAGTAGCGGGGGGGCCACGACCCAGGACTTC.

In this sample, this clonotype is medium-sized (0.01 to 0.1%). This chain links TRBV5-1 with TRBJ2-7; 7 bases agree with TRBD1. Germline V CDR1 and CDR2: SGHRS, YFSETQ. The CDR3 has 14 amino acids. V lost 3 bases and J lost 6; bases outside the gene matches: 9. CDR3 nucleotides: TGCGCCAGCAGCTCCGGACAGGACGGAGCCGAGCAGTACTTC. Residues: CASSSGQDGAEQYF.

The gene calls are TRBV5-1 and TRBJ1-2; the D is unclear. Germline-derived CDR1 and CDR2 are SGHRS and YFSETQ. Trimming pared 0 bases from V and 1 base from J, leaving 13 bases between. The CDR3 extends over 16 amino acids. The CDR3 coding sequence is TGCGCCAGCAGCTTGGAGGGATGGACCAATAACTATGGCTACACCTTC. The encoded protein is CASSLEGWTNNYGYTF.

This clonotype was counted between two and nine times. The V gene is TRBV10-3, the J gene TRBJ1-3, with D maybe TRBD1 (5 bases). This CDR3 is 12 amino acids long. Germline-derived CDR1 and CDR2 are ENHRY and SYGVKD. V was cut by 2 bases and J by 13 bases, with 12 bases left in between. CDR3: CAISEGRGPIYF. The DNA of the CDR3 is TGTGCCATCAGTGAGGGGAGGGGCCCAATATATTTT.

This clonotype turned up a few times. The chain combines TRBV9 with TRBJ1-6; a possible D gene is TRBD1 (5 bases). V was clipped by 3 bases and J by 3 bases, with 19 bases between them. The CDR3 consists of 18 residues. Germline CDR1 SGDLS, CDR2 YYNGEE. The DNA for the CDR3 is TGTGCCAGCAGCGACCCCCGTGGGGGTATTCTCTATAATTCACCCCTCCACTTT. Translated, it gives CASSDPRGGILYNSPLHF.

The chain employs TRBV27 and TRBJ2-7; D is unclear. The V end lost 4 bases, the J end lost 7 bases, and 17 bases lay between the germline ends. Germline values: CDR1 MNHEY, CDR2 SMNVEV (reference sequence). The length of the CDR3 is 14 residues. The CDR3 DNA reads TGTGCCAGCAGTTCGGCAGGCCCCTACAATGAGCAGTACTTC. Its translation: CASSSAGPYNEQYF.

This clonotype was observed a few times. A much larger clone lies a single base off, so this may be a read error. This chain links TRBV15 with TRBJ2-5; TRBD2 is a possible D gene (7 bases). V gave up 5 bases and J gave up 11 bases, with 21 bases separating them. The germline V gene encodes CDR1 LNHNV and CDR2 YYDKDF (reference sequence). The CDR3 sequence is 14 residues long. CDR3 sequence reads: CATSGGGGYNEQYF. The CDR3 DNA follows: TGTGCCACCAGCGGGGGGGGCGGCTACAATGAGCAGTACTTC.